Described below is a single T cell receptor beta chain sequence and its context. The target antigen is unknown. Combining a sample-barcoded 5' primer with a J-beta primer mix, a second PCR ran for roughly 7 to 11 cycles. TCRdb re-derived calls from the 5' RACE reads in MiXCR, one entry per CDR3 protein. The sample lists about a million distinct CDR3 sequences; around two fifths were seen once. The data derive from a study of blood T cells in healthy people across ages. Each sample yielded at least 6 million isolated PBMCs. General study results and limits: Because donor CMV status was unknown, expanded clonotype changes were possibly confounded.

The germline CDR1 and CDR2 sequences are MNHEY and SVGEGT. V lost 0 bases to trimming and J lost 13 bases, with 22 bases between them. This CDR3 is built from 16 residues. This chain joins TRBV6-2 or TRBV6-3 and TRBJ1-5; weak D call: TRBD1 (5 bases). Sequenced sample: blood. The TCR originated in a man between 18 and 35 years old in good health. CDR3 sequence (DNA): TGTGCCAGCAGTTACTCGGACATGGGGGACCGTCCAACACAGCATTTT. Protein: CASSYSDMGDRPTQHF.